The clone carrying this T cell receptor (beta chain) appeared many times. Relying on iRepertoire HTBI primers and Arm-PCR of CDR3 regions, the team built TCR beta libraries. In the source study's methods: From all samples, identification returned some 13 TRBJ and just over 60 TRBV segments. TCRdb re-derived calls from the multiplex PCR reads in MiXCR, one entry per CDR3 protein. Here the V and J calls rest on TCRdb's processing, not on the authors' analysis. The data contain over 500,000 distinct CDR3 sequences, more than 15% of them singletons. The germline V gene encodes CDR1 DFQATT and CDR2 SNEGSKA (reference sequence). Trimming at V came to 4 bases and at J to 5 bases, leaving 13 bases not matched to a gene. This CDR3 has 15 residues. This sample was included in a study of regulatory T cells in long-lasting Graves disease. Overall study context: Antithyroid drugs had been given to newly diagnosed Graves' patients for under 3 months.

As for time point: newly diagnosed GD, antithyroid drugs for less than 3 months. Construction of the TCR library relied on RNA isolated from PBMCs. These data were likewise used in another study, on T cells in Graves' hyperthyroidism and ophthalmopathy. Per that paper: When the TCR CDR3 underwent first-round RT-PCR, the HTBI primer set was used. A median 6.5 months before onset, the model predicted ophthalmopathy.

This chain links TRBV20-1 with TRBJ2-5, with TRBD2 matching 7 bases. The sample was peripheral blood mononuclear cells (PBMCs), taken at new diagnosis, from a patient treated with antithyroid drugs. The source of this sequence is a man younger than 35 with Graves disease. CDR3 DNA: TGCAGTGCTATCGATCCGTTGAACGGGGGGGAGACCCAGTACTTC. Translated, it gives CSAIDPLNGGETQYF.